One and the same sample provided the 8 T cell receptor beta chains below, sequenced in a study of CD8+CD57+ T cells in acquired aplastic anemia. Whoever was chosen for sequencing had shown CD8+CD57+ cell expansion by flow cytometry. CDR3 and TCR beta VDJ profiling relied on genomic DNA as the template. TCRdb independently ran MiXCR on the reads; one entry per CDR3 protein. The repertoire holds approximately 180,000 distinct CDR3 sequences, with 40% to 55% as singletons. The sequencing sample was made of sorted CD4+, CD8+, or CD8+CD57+ T cells (not recorded which) from PBMCs. The receptors come from a human donor with aplastic anemia.

V usage is TRBV10-3 and J usage is TRBJ2-4; D may match TRBD1 or TRBD2 (6 bases each). The germline CDR1 and CDR2 sequences are ENHRY and SYGVKD. V shed 10 bases and J shed 3 bases, with 19 bases lying between them. The CDR3 runs to 15 residues. The CDR3 DNA follows: TGTGCCAGCAACATACGAGGGGGGAGCAAAAACATTCAGTACTTC. Translating it yields CASNIRGGSKNIQYF.

This clonotype was counted ten times or more. The chain has TRBV5-1 and TRBJ2-7; TRBD1 might be the D (7 bases). The CDR3 runs 16 residues. Germline V gives CDR1 SGHRS, CDR2 YFSETQ. Trimming stripped 0 bases from V and 2 bases from J, with 15 bases between. CDR3 sequence reads: CASSLAAGTATYEQYF. CDR3 DNA: TGCGCCAGCAGCTTGGCCGCGGGGACAGCAACCTACGAGCAGTACTTC.

Ten or more counts support this clonotype. This chain uses TRBV19 with TRBJ1-2; a possible D gene is TRBD1 (6 bases). The V gene lost 4 bases and the J gene lost 4 bases, with 22 bases spanning the gap. The CDR3 covers 17 residues. Germline CDR1 and CDR2: LNHDA and SQIVND (reference sequence). The CDR3 protein is CASSTDSTGGFIYGYTF. The CDR3 DNA is TGTGCCAGTAGTACGGACAGTACAGGAGGGTTCATCTATGGCTACACCTTC.

This clonotype was seen ten or more times. V usage is TRBV7-3 and J usage is TRBJ2-3, with D unclear. Germline-derived CDR1 and CDR2 are SGHTA and FQGTGA. This CDR3 contains 13 residues. The ends were cut back, 5 bases at V and 7 bases at J, with 13 bases in the middle. CDR3 in DNA: TGTGCCAGCAGCCCCCTTGGGTTCAATACGCAGTATTTT. This translates into CASSPLGFNTQYF.

The CDR3 loop reads CATSRAGTVTIEQFF. In DNA form, the CDR3 reads TGTGCCACCAGCAGAGCTGGGACAGTGACCATCGAGCAGTTCTTC. V gene TRBV15 combines with J gene TRBJ2-1; 7 bases are shared with TRBD1. Germline CDR1 is LNHNV and CDR2 is YYDKDF (reference sequence). Germline trimming cut 1 base from V and 10 bases from J; bases unmatched to any gene: 10. The CDR3 has 15 amino acids.

The V gene is TRBV29-1, the J gene TRBJ2-7; possible D gene TRBD2, 6 bases. V was pared by 5 bases and J by 5 bases, with 13 bases between. The CDR3 has 12 amino acids. The V gene's germline CDR1 is SQVTM and CDR2 ANQGSEA. CDR3 protein: CSVRTGVDEQYF. For the CDR3, the DNA is TGCAGCGTTAGGACGGGGGTGGACGAGCAGTACTTC.

This clonotype has only a few counts. The chain employs TRBV6-2 or TRBV6-3 and TRBJ1-3; D not resolved. CDR1 MNHEY and CDR2 SVGEGT come from the germline V gene. This CDR3 spans 17 amino acids. The V gene lost 1 base and the J gene lost 0 bases, with 13 bases spanning the gap. The CDR3 nucleotides are TGTGCCAGCAGTTACTTTATCGCCAGCATCTCTGGAAACACCATATATTTT. It codes for CASSYFIASISGNTIYF.

About this clonotype: A read error may account for a junction end that differs from germline. As DNA, the CDR3 is TGCGCCAGCAGCCCCGCAGAGGGACTCCCCTACGAGCAGTACTTC. It is translated as CASSPAEGLPYEQYF. J is TRBJ2-7 and V is TRBV2; a weak D match, TRBD2 (6 bases). The germline V gene encodes CDR1 SNHLY and CDR2 FYNNEI. This CDR3 is built from 15 residues.